This record looks at one TCR beta chain sequence and its context. What it binds is not known. The J segment lost 5 bases and the V segment lost 6 bases, leaving 14 bases of the junction unmatched. The CDR3 runs to 16 residues. From germline, CDR1 is MNHNS and CDR2 SASEGT. This specimen comes from a study of identical twins. Whole-study findings and limits: Not following the same donors, the study drew its conclusions from cross-sectional statistical analysis.

Template switching (which added a universal primer site) was used, and cDNA carried unique molecular identifiers. Each CDR3 protein gets one entry after TCRdb re-called the 5' RACE reads with MiXCR. The sample consists of about 660,000 distinct CDR3 sequences, 8.6% of them appearing once. These data also formed part of another study, on yellow fever vaccine responses in identical twins. That paper notes: After vaccination, twins' T cell response reportedly seemed partly convergent, partly personalized.

The sequencing input was PBMCs. The TCR was taken from a woman aged 18 to 35 in good health. The J gene is TRBJ1-1, the V gene TRBV6-1; TRBD1 aligns across 8 bases. As DNA, the CDR3 is TGTGCCAGCAGCCGCGCTATCGGGACAGGTGTAACTGAAGCTTTCTTT. Residues: CASSRAIGTGVTEAFF.